One sample yielded the 11 T cell receptor beta chains listed below, sequenced in a study of radiation and T cells in renal cell carcinoma. The time point: blood 2 weeks post-SBRT. The treatment here: 15 Gy SBRT to primary tumor, nephrectomy 4 weeks later. TCRdb's copy holds only in-frame clones and misses some; the assay was immunoSEQ multiplex PCR. The data hold some 120,000 clones, with over 75% observed a single time. This specimen was blood, taken from a patient whose treatment included radiotherapy and nephrectomy. All receptors come from a man aged 45-60 years with renal cell carcinoma.

In nucleotides, the CDR3 is TGTGCCAGCAGTTCACAAGTCCAGACAGATACGCAGTATTTT. It encodes CASSSQVQTDTQYF. This chain connects TRBV27 to TRBJ2-3; D unresolved. The V gene lost 4 bases and the J gene lost 3 bases, with 11 bases spanning the gap. This CDR3 has 14 residues. The V gene's germline CDR1 is MNHEY and CDR2 SMNVEV (reference sequence).

This chain uses TRBV11-3 with TRBJ2-3; the match to TRBD2 covers 8 bases. Trimming cost V 4 bases and J 3 bases; bases outside gene matches: 3. In germline, CDR1 is SGHNT, CDR2 YENEEA. The CDR3 runs to 14 residues. CDR3 loop: CASSSGLATDTQYF. CDR3 in DNA: TGTGCCAGCAGCTCCGGACTAGCTACAGATACGCAGTATTTT. The whole variable domain, remainder taken from reference TRBV11-3 and TRBJ2-3, is EAGVVQSPRYKIIEKKQPVAFWCNPISGHNTLYWYLQNLGQGPELLIRYENEEAVDDSQLPKDRFSAERLKGVDSTLKIQPAELGDSAVYLCASSSGLATDTQYFGPGTRLTVL.

The chain recombines TRBV6-5 with TRBJ1-2, with 10 positions matching TRBD1. This CDR3 is built from 13 residues. The germline V gene has CDR1 MNHEY and CDR2 SVGAGI. V shed 6 bases and J 8 bases; nucleotides not matched to a gene: 6. CDR3: CASRIDRGRGYTF. The CDR3 DNA reads TGTGCCAGCAGAATAGACAGGGGGCGCGGCTACACCTTC.

The rearrangement links TRBV27 to TRBJ1-2; no clear D gene. Germline V lookup: CDR1 MNHEY, CDR2 SMNVEV (reference sequence). CDR3 size: 13 residues. Trimming took 1 base from V and 3 from J, leaving 6 bases between them. The DNA for the CDR3 is TGTGCCAGCAGTTTATACAGCGACTATGGCTACACCTTC. It translates to CASSLYSDYGYTF.

This clone has a single count. This chain uses TRBV30 with TRBJ1-2; D remains unclear. Germline V gene lookup returns CDR1 GTSNPN and CDR2 SVGIG (reference sequence). The CDR3 is made up of 14 amino acids. Trimming left V 3 bases short and J 4 bases short, with 15 bases between. The CDR3 DNA reads as TGTGCCTGGAGCGGGGTGGGTAGTTCCTATGGCTACACCTTC. Translated, it gives CAWSGVGSSYGYTF.

The chain recombines TRBV7-2 with TRBJ2-1, with 11 bases aligning to TRBD1. CDR1 is SGHTA, CDR2 FQGNSA, per germline. The CDR3 spans 16 residues. Trimming cost V 5 bases and J 8 bases; bases outside gene matches: 11. The CDR3, as DNA: TGTGCCAGCAGCCCATGGTCCGGGACAGGGGGATATGAGCAGTTCTTC. This encodes CASSPWSGTGGYEQFF.

This clone was detected only once. The J gene is TRBJ2-2, the V gene TRBV2, with TRBD1 matching over 7 bases. J gave up 7 bases and V 9 bases, and 11 bases lay outside the gene matches. Germline CDR1 and CDR2: SNHLY and FYNNEI. The CDR3 has 14 amino acids. CDR3 sequence: CASSKTGNGGELFF. CDR3 nucleotide sequence: TGTGCCAGTTCGAAGACAGGGAACGGCGGGGAGCTGTTTTTT. Full variable domain (outside the CDR3, taken from reference TRBV2 and TRBJ2-2): EPEVTQTPSHQVTQMGQEVILRCVPISNHLYFYWYRQILGQKVEFLVSFYNNEISEKSEIFDDQFSVERPDGSNFTLKIRSTKLEDSAMYFCASSKTGNGGELFFGEGSRLTVL.

This clone was counted a few times. This sequence joins TRBV19 and TRBJ1-2; D remains unclear. Trimming took 3 bases from V and 3 from J, leaving 5 bases between them. The V gene's germline CDR1 is LNHDA and CDR2 SQIVND (reference sequence). The CDR3 covers 12 residues. The CDR3 sequence is CASSIRDYGYTF. The CDR3, as DNA: TGTGCCAGTAGTATCCGGGACTATGGCTACACCTTC.

The CDR3 region has the DNA TGTGCCAGCAGTTTAGTGACAGGGGAAGATGGCTACACCTTC. As protein: CASSLVTGEDGYTF. The rearrangement uses TRBV28 and TRBJ1-2, with TRBD1 matching over 8 bases. The germline CDR1 and CDR2 sequences are MDHEN and SYDVKM. J lost 6 bases, V lost 2 bases, and 5 bases had no gene match. The CDR3 runs to 14 residues.

The CDR3 DNA is TGTGCCTCGGAAAGTCGATATCAGCCCCAGCATTTT. Protein: CASESRYQPQHF. The chain employs TRBV27 and TRBJ1-5; D unclear. Trimming shortened V by 11 bases and J by 5 bases, and 13 bases separated the two germline ends. This CDR3 contains 12 residues. The germline V gene has CDR1 MNHEY and CDR2 SMNVEV (reference sequence).

This clone was recorded only once. The chain recombines TRBV10-3 with TRBJ2-2; possible D gene TRBD2, 6 bases. Germline CDR1 reads ENHRY; CDR2 reads SYGVKD. V dropped 3 bases and J dropped 0 bases, with 8 bases sitting between them. This CDR3 contains 15 residues. CDR3 DNA: TGTGCCATCAGTGATTTAGCGGCGAACACCGGGGAGCTGTTTTTT. It translates to CAISDLAANTGELFF.